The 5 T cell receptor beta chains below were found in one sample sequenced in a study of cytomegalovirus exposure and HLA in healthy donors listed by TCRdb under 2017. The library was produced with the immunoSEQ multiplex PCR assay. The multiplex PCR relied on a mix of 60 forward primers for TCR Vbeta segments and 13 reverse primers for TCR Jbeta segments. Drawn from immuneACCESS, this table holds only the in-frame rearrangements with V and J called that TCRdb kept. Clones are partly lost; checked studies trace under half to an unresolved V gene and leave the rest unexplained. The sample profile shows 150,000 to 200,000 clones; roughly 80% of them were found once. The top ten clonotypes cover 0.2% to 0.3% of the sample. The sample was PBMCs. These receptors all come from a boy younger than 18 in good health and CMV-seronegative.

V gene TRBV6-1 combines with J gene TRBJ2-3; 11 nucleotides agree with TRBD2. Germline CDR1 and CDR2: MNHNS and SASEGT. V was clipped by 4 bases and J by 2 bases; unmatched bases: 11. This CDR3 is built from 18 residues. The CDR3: CASSGSSGRTYHTDTQYF. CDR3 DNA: TGTGCCAGCAGTGGGTCTAGCGGGAGGACCTACCACACAGATACGCAGTATTTT.

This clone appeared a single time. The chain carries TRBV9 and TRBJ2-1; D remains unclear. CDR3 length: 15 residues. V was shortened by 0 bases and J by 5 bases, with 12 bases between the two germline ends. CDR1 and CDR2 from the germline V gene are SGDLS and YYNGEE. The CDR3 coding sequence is TGTGCCAGCAGCGTAGCGAGGTCCCGGGACAATGAGCAGTTCTTC. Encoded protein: CASSVARSRDNEQFF.

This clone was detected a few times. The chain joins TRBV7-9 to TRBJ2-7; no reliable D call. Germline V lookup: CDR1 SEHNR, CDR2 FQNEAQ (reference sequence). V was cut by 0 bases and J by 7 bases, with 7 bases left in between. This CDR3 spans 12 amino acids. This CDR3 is CASSLALREQYF. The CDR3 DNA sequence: TGTGCCAGCAGCTTAGCCCTCAGGGAGCAGTACTTC.

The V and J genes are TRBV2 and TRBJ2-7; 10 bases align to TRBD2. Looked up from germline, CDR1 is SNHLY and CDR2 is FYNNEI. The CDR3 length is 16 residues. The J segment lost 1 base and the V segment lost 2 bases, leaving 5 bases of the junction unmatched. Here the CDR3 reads CASSEKASGRSYEQYF. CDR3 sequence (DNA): TGTGCCAGCAGTGAAAAGGCTAGCGGGAGATCCTACGAGCAGTACTTC.

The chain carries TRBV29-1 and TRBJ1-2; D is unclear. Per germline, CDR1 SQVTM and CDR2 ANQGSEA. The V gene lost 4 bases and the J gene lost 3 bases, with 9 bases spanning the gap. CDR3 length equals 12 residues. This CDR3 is CSVGERDYGYTF. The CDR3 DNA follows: TGCAGCGTTGGGGAGAGGGACTATGGCTACACCTTC.